This T cell receptor beta chain was captured in a study of blood T cell repertoires in COVID-19. Study-level information: Donors in the United States, Italy and Spain gave samples during acute or convalescent COVID-19. PBMCs, B-cell-depleted T cells, or T cells were the source of the cDNA or gDNA that made up the material.

Those enrolled in Seattle joined during active infection and were followed longitudinally afterward. The CDR3 loop spans 11 amino acids. Between the trimmed V and J ends, which lost 3 bases and 4 bases, there was a span of 3 bases. Only a few counts were recorded for this clone. The same CDR3 also results from other DNA sequences found in this sample. Per the study methods: By means of reference gene primer amplification, nucleated cell counts were estimated. Generated by immunoSEQ multiplex PCR, the TCRdb table keeps only in-frame clones and is missing some. The D gene and trimming were derived from the DNA, and the V and J assignments and clone size from that table. The data hold 150,000 to 200,000 clones, with 80% to 85% observed a single time.

The rearrangement uses TRBV12-3 or TRBV12-4 and TRBJ1-1; D is unclear. This TCR derives from a woman in her 70s with COVID-19, enrolled during active disease. The sample comprised peripheral blood. The CDR3 sequence: CASSLSTEAFF. The CDR3, as DNA: TGTGCCAGCAGTTTGAGCACTGAAGCTTTCTTT.